This TCR beta chain originates from a study of cytomegalovirus exposure and HLA in healthy donors. Study-level findings and limits: Reported performance of the classifier showed diagnosis of cytomegalovirus status with high specificity and sensitivity. The study listed around 150 cytomegalovirus-associated TCR beta chains. The TCR clusters that emerged in the first cohort tended, a later analysis found, to co-occur in the 120 or so validation repertoires.

On this clone itself: Antigen: not known.

Clones were read by immunoSEQ multiplex PCR, and TCRdb kept only the in-frame ones, dropping some. The sample records over 150,000 clones, 90% to 97% being singletons. The germline CDR1 and CDR2 sequences are SGHVS and FQNEAQ. The CDR3 has 15 amino acids. V lost 6 bases and J lost 8, with 22 bases in between. The donors were in the approximately 120-subject validation cohort; that cohort was separate from the roughly 730-subject first cohort. This rearrangement joins TRBV7-8 to TRBJ1-2, with a possible D match to TRBD1 (6 bases). The material sequenced was PBMCs. The receptor comes from a woman younger than 30 in good health and CMV-seronegative. The CDR3 here is CASRFSEDSGGGYTF. The CDR3 nucleotides read TGTGCCAGCAGGTTCTCCGAGGACAGCGGCGGGGGCTACACCTTC.